What follows describes a single T cell receptor (beta chain). Antigen: not known. Oncomine TCR Beta short-read sequencing was applied to DNA from cultured CD4+ T cells. TCRdb independently ran MiXCR on the PCR reads; one entry per CDR3 protein. The table has 9,500 to 11,000 distinct CDR3 sequences, 70% seen once. The treatment was: approximately nine-day PBMC culture with coronavirus spike peptide pools or control peptides (ViraFEST assay). ViraFEST used peptide pools to expand antigen-specific T cells before TCR sequencing. Germline CDR1 MNHEY, CDR2 SMNVEV (reference sequence). The CDR3 is made up of 13 amino acids. V trimming: 6 bases; J trimming: 4 bases; junction bases outside the gene matches: 4. The sample is drawn from a study of vaccination and CD4 T cells after COVID-19. For the study at large: Cultures acting as controls obtained a CEFX pool, an HIV-1 Nef pool, or no peptide. Notes on the study in general: Median SARS-CoV-2-reactive clonotype numbers went from roughly 22 to 38; this increase was not significant.

The chain recombines TRBV27 with TRBJ1-2; 8 bases map to TRBD1. This TCR came from a human donor who had recovered from COVID-19. Source material: CD4+ T cells from blood, cultured in vitro. The CDR3 sequence is CASRPDRVYGYTF. In DNA, the CDR3 is TGTGCCAGCAGACCGGACAGGGTCTATGGCTACACCTTC.